A single sample is the source of the 3 T cell receptor beta chains below, sequenced in a study of post-analysis software for immune sequencing data. General study points: Compared with controls, patients had more of 4 or 5 TRBV segments, including TRBV5-6, TRBV5-1 and TRBV20-1.

Their specific antigens are unknown. The TCR beta cDNA libraries carried unique molecular identifiers. TCRdb used MiXCR to reprocess the PCR reads, holding one entry per CDR3 protein. The table shows about 770,000 distinct CDR3 sequences, with 35% to 55% occurring only once. Sequencing was carried out using blood. The source is a girl aged 10-17 years with multiple sclerosis.

There are a few counts of this clonotype. The chain uses TRBV6-1 and TRBJ1-1; maybe TRBD1 (5 bases). The ends were cut back, 6 bases at V and 1 base at J, with 6 bases in the middle. This CDR3 is 12 amino acids long. Germline CDR1 reads MNHNS; CDR2 reads SASEGT. The CDR3 region has the DNA TGTGCCAGCAGGACAGCGAACACTGAAGCTTTCTTT. Its protein is CASRTANTEAFF.

This clonotype has just one count. The CDR3 spells CASSEPTTSGNSYEQYF. The DNA of the CDR3 is TGTGCCAGCAGTGAGCCCACCACTAGCGGGAACTCCTACGAGCAGTACTTC. The rearrangement links TRBV25-1 to TRBJ2-7, with 10 positions matching TRBD2. Germline V gives CDR1 MGHDK, CDR2 SYGVNS. Trimming took 3 bases from V and 0 from J; bases not matched to a gene: 8. The CDR3 loop spans 17 amino acids.

This clonotype was seen a handful of times. This rearrangement joins TRBV11-3 to TRBJ2-7; 7 bases are shared with TRBD2. This CDR3 comprises 13 residues. Trimming removed 4 bases from V and 6 bases from J; junction bases left unmatched: 6. The germline CDR1 and CDR2 sequences are SGHNT and YENEEA. CDR3 region: CASSSAGWGEQYF. In nucleotides, the CDR3 is TGTGCCAGCAGCTCAGCGGGATGGGGCGAGCAGTACTTC.